A single sample gave rise to the 14 T cell receptor beta chains below, sequenced in a study of shared clonotypes between healthy human individuals. Data came from immunoSEQ multiplex PCR; TCRdb stores just in-frame clones and leaves some out. Here the sample spans 450,000 to 650,000 clones, around 80% being singletons. Source material: PBMCs. The receptors stem from a middle-aged woman in good health. Some clones in this sample may be carry-over from other donors' samples.

V usage is TRBV6-6 and J usage is TRBJ2-5; D ambiguous. The CDR3 is 13 amino acids. Germline CDR1 MNHNY, CDR2 SVGAGI (reference sequence). The V gene lost 7 bases and the J gene lost 5 bases, with 14 bases spanning the gap. The DNA for the CDR3 is TGTGCCAGCAACCCCCAGCCCCAGGAGACCCAGTACTTC. Protein product: CASNPQPQETQYF.

This clone was counted a single time. The rearrangement uses TRBV11-2 and TRBJ2-5, with a weak D call TRBD2 (6 bases). Per the germline V gene, CDR1 is SGHAT and CDR2 is FQNNGV. This CDR3 is 14 amino acids long. Trimming left V 1 base short and J 5 bases short, with 11 bases between. The CDR3 sequence: CASSLGHGGETQYF. CDR3 sequence (DNA): TGTGCCAGCAGCTTAGGACACGGAGGGGAGACCCAGTACTTC.

This chain connects TRBV14 to TRBJ2-7, with D uncertain. From germline, CDR1 is SGHDN and CDR2 FVKESK. CDR3 length equals 19 residues. The V end was cut by 1 base, the J end by 1 base, with 23 bases between. This CDR3 is CASSQGTRAVLKGSYEQYF. The DNA of the CDR3 is TGTGCCAGCAGCCAAGGTACCCGGGCCGTTCTGAAGGGTTCCTACGAGCAGTACTTC.

V usage is TRBV6-6 and J usage is TRBJ2-1; TRBD1 might be the D (5 bases). The CDR3 is made up of 16 amino acids. V was clipped by 4 bases and J by 2 bases, with 15 bases between them. Germline V gene sequence: CDR1 MNHNY, CDR2 SVGAGI (reference sequence). The CDR3 protein is CASSSLERRAYNEQFF. DNA of the CDR3: TGTGCCAGCAGTTCCTTGGAACGCAGGGCCTACAATGAGCAGTTCTTC.

The chain employs TRBV19 and TRBJ2-5, with a possible D match to TRBD1 (6 bases). In germline, CDR1 is LNHDA, CDR2 SQIVND (reference sequence). Trimming stripped 4 bases from V and 1 base from J, with 10 bases between. This CDR3 comprises 14 residues. The CDR3 DNA sequence: TGTGCCAGTAGTACGGGGACAATCCAAGAGACCCAGTACTTC. Its protein is CASSTGTIQETQYF.

The rearrangement uses TRBV6-5 and TRBJ2-5; 7 positions agree with TRBD1. Germline values: CDR1 MNHEY, CDR2 SVGAGI. The length of the CDR3 is 15 residues. The J segment lost 5 bases and the V segment lost 6 bases, leaving 12 bases of the junction unmatched. The CDR3 DNA follows: TGTGCCAGCAGAAAAGGGACAGCCGTGCACGAGACCCAGTACTTC. Its translation: CASRKGTAVHETQYF.

The gene calls are TRBV6-6 and TRBJ2-7; tentatively, D is TRBD1 or TRBD2 (5 bases each). V gave up 6 bases and J gave up 6 bases, with 18 bases separating them. CDR3 length: 14 amino acids. Germline loops: CDR1 MNHNY, CDR2 SVGAGI (reference sequence). Written as DNA, the CDR3 is TGTGCCAGCAGGAGGGACGCGCCGCCCTGCGAGCAGTACTTC. Translated: CASRRDAPPCEQYF.

The V and J genes are TRBV2 and TRBJ1-1; D gene ambiguous. The germline gives CDR1 SNHLY, CDR2 FYNNEI. V was clipped by 7 bases and J by 3 bases, with 12 bases between them. The CDR3 is 13 amino acids. CDR3 residues: CASIAEAYTEAFF. The DNA of the CDR3 is TGTGCCAGCATCGCAGAGGCATACACTGAAGCTTTCTTT.

The CDR3 nucleotides read TGTGCCAGTAGTATAGGATCGGCAGGGTGGACGGACACTGAAGCTTTCTTT. Translated, it gives CASSIGSAGWTDTEAFF. The rearrangement links TRBV19 to TRBJ1-1; the D gene is possibly TRBD1 (5 bases). Trimming pared 1 base from V and 3 bases from J, leaving 18 bases between. The CDR3 is 17 amino acids. From germline, CDR1 is LNHDA and CDR2 SQIVND (reference sequence). The whole variable domain, remainder taken from reference TRBV19 and TRBJ1-1, is DGGITQSPKYLFRKEGQNVTLSCEQNLNHDAMYWYRQDPGQGLRLIYYSQIVNDFQKGDIAEGYSVSREKKESFPLTVTSAQKNPTAFYLCASSIGSAGWTDTEAFFGQGTRLTVV.

V is TRBV28 and J is TRBJ1-5; TRBD1 matches at 8 bases. The CDR3 sequence is 15 residues long. V was clipped by 5 bases and J by 8 bases; unmatched bases: 11. Germline V lookup: CDR1 MDHEN, CDR2 SYDVKM. CDR3 region: CASSPGQAFQEPQHF. The CDR3 nucleotides are TGTGCCAGCAGTCCGGGACAGGCCTTTCAGGAGCCCCAGCATTTT.

This clone was seen a handful of times. This sequence joins TRBV27 and TRBJ1-3, with 7 positions matching TRBD1. Trimming cost V 6 bases and J 4 bases; bases outside gene matches: 9. Germline V lookup: CDR1 MNHEY, CDR2 SMNVEV (reference sequence). This CDR3 spans 15 amino acids. The CDR3 region has the DNA TGTGCCAGCAGCCTCAACCGGGACAGAGGAAACACCATATATTTT. Amino acid sequence: CASSLNRDRGNTIYF.

The J gene is TRBJ2-7, the V gene TRBV9; 7 bases map to TRBD2. J lost 5 bases, V lost 2 bases, and 7 bases had no gene match. The CDR3 covers 14 residues. Germline V CDR1 and CDR2: SGDLS, YYNGEE. CDR3 DNA: TGTGCCAGCAGCGTGAGCGGGAATCGCGACGAGCAGTACTTC. Its translation: CASSVSGNRDEQYF.

This clone was found once. The chain carries TRBV4-2 and TRBJ2-2, with D unresolved. The V gene lost 4 bases and the J gene lost 0 bases, with 9 bases spanning the gap. The length of the CDR3 is 15 residues. CDR1 LGHNA and CDR2 YNFKEQ come from the germline V gene. CDR3 region: CASSRPSSNTGELFF. CDR3 nucleotide sequence: TGTGCCAGCAGCCGACCCTCCTCGAACACCGGGGAGCTGTTTTTT.

This clone showed up many times. The same CDR3 also results from other DNA sequences found in this sample. The J gene is TRBJ2-5, the V gene TRBV2, with D possibly matching TRBD2 (5 bases). The CDR3 spans 14 residues. Germline CDR1 SNHLY, CDR2 FYNNEI. V was shortened by 2 bases and J by 0 bases, with 7 bases between the two germline ends. The CDR3 sequence: CASSELTNQETQYF. The CDR3 bases are TGTGCCAGCAGTGAATTGACTAACCAAGAGACCCAGTACTTC. Supplemented by reference TRBV2 and TRBJ2-5, the full variable domain reads EPEVTQTPSHQVTQMGQEVILRCVPISNHLYFYWYRQILGQKVEFLVSFYNNEISEKSEIFDDQFSVERPDGSNFTLKIRSTKLEDSAMYFCASSELTNQETQYFGPGTRLLVL.